Listed here are 29 T cell receptor beta chains from one sample, sequenced in a study of T cells in Graves' hyperthyroidism and ophthalmopathy. The CDR3 regions of TCR beta were amplified from RNA transcripts. The HTBI primer set drove a first-round RT-PCR of the TCR CDR3. TCRdb re-derived calls from the multiplex PCR reads in MiXCR, one entry per CDR3 protein. The sample contains about 52,000 distinct CDR3 sequences, roughly 50% of which appear only once. Sequenced material: blood. Every receptor here comes from a woman between 50 and 59 years old with Graves' ophthalmopathy.

This clonotype was observed at least ten times. The chain couples TRBV27 to TRBJ2-1; TRBD2 matches at 9 bases. The V and J ends lost 6 bases and 4 bases, in that order; junction bases with no gene match: 7. This CDR3 has 15 residues. Germline assignment: CDR1 MNHEY and CDR2 SMNVEV (reference sequence). CDR3 sequence (DNA): TGTGCCAGCAGACCTCTAGCGGGGAGATACAATGAGCAGTTCTTC. Its protein product is CASRPLAGRYNEQFF.

As concerns this clonotype: A clone one base away is much larger, so this may be a read error. The genes are TRBV12-3 or TRBV12-4 and TRBJ1-2, with no clear D. Trimming removed 3 bases from V and 8 bases from J, with 16 bases in between. There are 14 residues in the CDR3. The CDR3 protein is CASSFQDGDQGYTF. CDR3 bases: TGTGCCAGCAGTTTTCAGGACGGGGATCAGGGCTACACCTTC.

Many counts were recorded for this clonotype. The CDR3 spells CASSFTAGTEETQYF. CDR3 coding DNA: TGTGCCAGCAGCTTCACAGCCGGGACGGAAGAGACCCAGTACTTC. This chain joins TRBV7-2 and TRBJ2-5; D tentatively reads TRBD1 or TRBD2 (5 bases each). Trimming removed 3 bases from V and 3 bases from J, with 14 bases in between. The length of the CDR3 is 15 residues. Germline CDR1 and CDR2: SGHTA and FQGNSA.

This clonotype was detected many times. This chain joins TRBV6-5 and TRBJ2-7; D not certain. The CDR3 sequence is 14 residues long. Between the trimmed V and J ends, which lost 0 bases and 4 bases, there was a span of 10 bases. Germline values: CDR1 MNHEY, CDR2 SVGAGI. The CDR3 reads CASSYSGGLYEQYF. DNA of the CDR3: TGTGCCAGCAGTTACTCGGGTGGGCTTTACGAGCAGTACTTC.

In its sample, this clonotype was seen a few times. The gene calls are TRBV12-3 or TRBV12-4 and TRBJ2-2; 9 nucleotides line up with TRBD2. The CDR3 totals 17 residues. Trimming cost V 3 bases and J 7 bases; bases outside gene matches: 12. The CDR3 sequence is CASSLAASRGGGGELFF. DNA for the CDR3: TGTGCCAGCAGTTTGGCAGCTTCGCGGGGGGGCGGCGGGGAGCTGTTTTTT.

The V and J genes are TRBV7-2 and TRBJ2-1, with 10 positions matching TRBD2. The end of the DNA is better explained by TRBJ2-5, so the J call may be wrong. Looked up from germline, CDR1 is SGHTA and CDR2 is FQGNSA. The CDR3 is 15 residues long. The CDR3 DNA is TGTGCCAGCAGCGCAAGGGGACTAGCGCAAGAGACCCAGTACTTC. This gives the protein CASSARGLAQETQYF.

This clonotype was seen repeatedly, ten times or more. J is TRBJ1-2 and V is TRBV7-9, with D possibly matching TRBD1 (5 bases). This CDR3 has 15 residues. Trimming left V 1 base short and J 4 bases short, with 13 bases between. The V gene's germline CDR1 is SEHNR and CDR2 FQNEAQ (reference sequence). The CDR3 here is CASSLGRAPTYGYTF. In nucleotides, the CDR3 is TGTGCCAGCAGCTTAGGCAGGGCTCCTACCTATGGCTACACCTTC.

This clonotype was seen repeatedly, ten times or more. The rearrangement uses TRBV5-1 and TRBJ2-1; 15 bases are shared with TRBD2. This CDR3 spans 15 amino acids. Germline V gene lookup returns CDR1 SGHRS and CDR2 YFSETQ. The junction had 1 base not matched to a gene; V was cut back by 0 bases and J by 9 bases. CDR3 loop: CASSLEGLAGGEQFF. In DNA form, the CDR3 reads TGCGCCAGCAGCTTGGAGGGACTAGCGGGAGGTGAGCAGTTCTTC. The full variable domain, its missing parts supplied by reference TRBV5-1 and TRBJ2-1, is KAGVTQTPRYLIKTRGQQVTLSCSPISGHRSVSWYQQTPGQGLQFLFEYFSETQRNKGNFPGRFSGRQFSNSRSEMNVSTLELGDSALYLCASSLEGLAGGEQFFGPGTRLTVL.

V gene TRBV5-1 combines with J gene TRBJ1-1; no definite D call. The CDR3 covers 13 residues. From germline, CDR1 is SGHRS and CDR2 YFSETQ. Trimming cost V 4 bases and J 8 bases, with 15 bases left between them. CDR3 bases: TGCGCCAGCAGCCGACGAGAGGGCACAGAAGCTTTCTTT. Translation gives CASSRREGTEAFF. Looking up the rest from reference TRBV5-1 and TRBJ1-1 gives the full variable domain: KAGVTQTPRYLIKTRGQQVTLSCSPISGHRSVSWYQQTPGQGLQFLFEYFSETQRNKGNFPGRFSGRQFSNSRSEMNVSTLELGDSALYLCASSRREGTEAFFGQGTRLTVV.

The chain carries TRBV20-1 and TRBJ1-6; D possibly corresponds to TRBD1 (5 bases). The CDR3 runs to 12 residues. The germline gives CDR1 DFQATT, CDR2 SNEGSKA (reference sequence). V lost 6 bases and J lost 13, with 16 bases in between. The CDR3 sequence: CSARDYNQPLHF. The CDR3 coding sequence is TGCAGTGCCCGGGACTACAATCAGCCCCTCCACTTT.

This clonotype came up many times. The chain recombines TRBV7-9 with TRBJ1-1; 7 nucleotides align to TRBD1. Per germline, CDR1 SEHNR and CDR2 FQNEAQ (reference sequence). The V segment lost 4 bases and the J segment 4 bases; nucleotides outside the gene matches: 9. The CDR3 sequence is 15 residues long. CDR3 sequence: CASSSPSRGFTEAFF. The CDR3 DNA is TGTGCCAGCAGCTCCCCTAGCAGGGGGTTCACTGAAGCTTTCTTT. Drawing the rest from reference TRBV7-9 and TRBJ1-1, the complete variable domain is DTGVSQNPRHKITKRGQNVTFRCDPISEHNRLYWYRQTLGQGPEFLTYFQNEAQLEKSRLLSDRFSAERPKGSFSTLEIQRTEQGDSAMYLCASSSPSRGFTEAFFGQGTRLTVV.

The chain employs TRBV15 and TRBJ2-5; a weak D match, TRBD1 (6 bases). Trimming shortened V by 8 bases and J by 1 base, and 11 bases separated the two germline ends. There are 13 residues in the CDR3. Germline CDR1 LNHNV, CDR2 YYDKDF (reference sequence). DNA of the CDR3: TGTGCCACCGCGCCGGACAGCCAAGAGACCCAGTACTTC. This sequence encodes CATAPDSQETQYF.

Remarks on this clonotype: It is likely a read error, because the conserved phenylalanine at the end of the CDR3 is missing. V usage is TRBV24-1 and J usage is TRBJ2-3; D gene ambiguous. CDR1 is KGHDR, CDR2 SFDVKD, per germline. With 12 bases removed from V and 1 base from J, the gap between germline ends came to 25 bases. CDR3 length: 17 amino acids. The CDR3 DNA sequence: TGTGCCTCCGCTCCCCCCGGGCAGCCAGAGGGCACAGATACGCAGTATCTT. Residues: CASAPPGQPEGTDTQYL.

The sample holds many counts of this clonotype. V is TRBV27 and J is TRBJ2-7; tentatively, D is TRBD1 (6 bases). In germline, CDR1 is MNHEY, CDR2 SMNVEV (reference sequence). Trimming removed 7 bases at V and 7 bases at J, with 23 bases between. CDR3 length: 15 amino acids. Here the CDR3 DNA reads TGTGCCAGCACCCCCAGTGGCCTTACAGGGCGTGAGCAGTACTTC. As protein: CASTPSGLTGREQYF.

Worth noting for this clonotype: A read error may account for a junction end that differs from germline. The V and J genes are TRBV9 and TRBJ2-7, with D perhaps TRBD1 (5 bases). The CDR3 is 15 residues long. Germline assignment: CDR1 SGDLS and CDR2 YYNGEE. The CDR3 nucleotides are TGTGCCAGCAGCGTAGGTAGGGAAGGGGTCTACGGGCAGTACTTC. Amino acid sequence: CASSVGREGVYGQYF.

This clonotype was counted a few times. V gene TRBV5-1 combines with J gene TRBJ1-1, with D unclear. V shed 2 bases and J shed 8 bases, with 7 bases lying between them. The CDR3 extends over 11 amino acids. Germline V gene sequence: CDR1 SGHRS, CDR2 YFSETQ. CDR3 region: CASSFGQEAFF. CDR3 sequence (DNA): TGCGCCAGCAGCTTCGGGCAAGAAGCTTTCTTT.

The V call is TRBV7-2, the J call TRBJ1-2; no firm D call. V gave up 1 base and J gave up 5 bases, with 11 bases separating them. The CDR3 sequence is 14 residues long. Germline assignment: CDR1 SGHTA and CDR2 FQGNSA. The DNA for the CDR3 is TGTGCCAGCAGCTTAGAGGGTTTGCTTTATGGCTACACCTTC. Translation: CASSLEGLLYGYTF.

With respect to this clonotype: Since no conserved phenylalanine or tryptophan closes the CDR3, a read error is the likely cause. The rearrangement joins TRBV7-9 to TRBJ1-5; no clear D. CDR3 length: 12 residues. The V gene's germline CDR1 is SEHNR and CDR2 FQNEAQ (reference sequence). The CDR3 spells CASSRTDQSQHL. The CDR3, as DNA: TGTGCCAGCAGCCGTACCGATCAGTCCCAGCATTTG.

This chain uses TRBV2 with TRBJ2-5; 7 nucleotides line up with TRBD2. CDR3 length: 14 residues. Germline V gives CDR1 SNHLY, CDR2 FYNNEI. The V and J ends lost 7 bases and 0 bases, in that order; junction bases with no gene match: 5. CDR3 amino acids: CASKFGGNQETQYF. DNA for the CDR3: TGTGCCAGCAAATTCGGGGGGAACCAAGAGACCCAGTACTTC.

The chain is built from TRBV5-1 and TRBJ2-3; 12 positions match TRBD2. The CDR3 is made up of 17 amino acids. V was clipped by 3 bases and J by 0 bases; unmatched bases: 5. Germline values: CDR1 SGHRS, CDR2 YFSETQ. The CDR3 DNA is TGCGCCAGCAGCTCTGGGACTAGCGGGTCGAGCACAGATACGCAGTATTTT. It translates to CASSSGTSGSSTDTQYF.

This clonotype qualifies as medium-sized. The genes are TRBV29-1 and TRBJ1-1; no firm D call. The ends were cut back, 1 base at V and 1 base at J, with 4 bases in the middle. The CDR3 contains 12 residues. CDR1 and CDR2 from the germline V gene are SQVTM and ANQGSEA. CDR3 in amino acids: CSVEAGNTEAFF. CDR3 sequence (DNA): TGCAGCGTTGAAGCGGGGAACACTGAAGCTTTCTTT.

This clonotype has a count of ten or more. This rearrangement joins TRBV20-1 to TRBJ2-6, with D possibly being TRBD2 (5 bases). This CDR3 has 15 amino acids. Trimming shortened V by 0 bases and J by 2 bases, and 8 bases separated the two germline ends. Germline V CDR1 and CDR2: DFQATT, SNEGSKA (reference sequence). The CDR3 reads CSARDEGAGANVLTF. The CDR3 bases are TGCAGTGCTAGAGATGAGGGAGCTGGGGCCAACGTCCTGACTTTC.

This clonotype was picked up one time. The chain employs TRBV29-1 and TRBJ2-7, with 8 bases matching TRBD1. Germline loops: CDR1 SQVTM, CDR2 ANQGSEA. This CDR3 has 12 residues. The junction had 6 bases not matched to a gene; V was cut back by 6 bases and J by 5 bases. Here the CDR3 reads CSVRTGSNEQYF. CDR3 nucleotide sequence: TGCAGCGTAAGGACAGGGTCTAACGAGCAGTACTTC.

In its sample, this clonotype was seen many times. The CDR3 region has the DNA TGTGCCAGTAGTATAAGACCCTACAATGAGCAGTTCTTC. Its translation is CASSIRPYNEQFF. The chain is built from TRBV19 and TRBJ2-1; D unclear. The CDR3 spans 13 residues. Germline V gene lookup returns CDR1 LNHDA and CDR2 SQIVND (reference sequence). The V and J ends lost 2 bases and 2 bases respectively, with 4 bases between them.

This clonotype was detected a few times. CDR3 in amino acids: CASSQDSCGRSYNEQFF. The CDR3 DNA reads as TGTGCCAGCAGCCAAGATAGCTGCGGGAGGTCCTACAATGAGCAGTTCTTC. The gene calls are TRBV3-2 and TRBJ2-1. TRBV3-2 is designated a pseudogene. This CDR3 region has 17 residues.

This chain uses TRBV19 with TRBJ2-4; D is ambiguous. This CDR3 has 11 residues. The germline V gene has CDR1 LNHDA and CDR2 SQIVND (reference sequence). With 3 bases removed from V and 11 bases from J, the gap between germline ends came to 8 bases. The CDR3 is CASSMSALQYF. DNA of the CDR3: TGTGCCAGTAGTATGTCGGCCCTTCAGTACTTC.

V usage is TRBV27 and J usage is TRBJ2-1; TRBD2 matches 12 bases. CDR3 size: 17 residues. After removal of 2 bases from V and 2 bases from J, the junction contained 4 bases not matched to a gene. Germline CDR1 reads MNHEY; CDR2 reads SMNVEV (reference sequence). CDR3 DNA sequence: TGTGCCAGCAGTTTACTCGGACTAGCGGGGACCTACAATGAGCAGTTCTTC. Translation gives CASSLLGLAGTYNEQFF.

This clonotype has a count of ten or more. The chain combines TRBV2 with TRBJ2-7; D gene unclear. This CDR3 spans 14 amino acids. CDR1 SNHLY and CDR2 FYNNEI come from the germline V gene. V lost 5 bases, J lost 2 bases, and 13 bases lay in between. This CDR3 reads CASSSMGTAYEQYF. CDR3 bases: TGTGCCAGCAGTTCCATGGGCACAGCCTACGAGCAGTACTTC.

In its sample, this clonotype was seen many times. This chain joins TRBV27 and TRBJ2-7, with TRBD2 as a possible D gene (5 bases). CDR1 and CDR2 from the germline V gene are MNHEY and SMNVEV (reference sequence). The CDR3 totals 14 residues. V gave up 5 bases and J gave up 3 bases, with 14 bases separating them. CDR3 in DNA: TGTGCCAGCAGTGCTAGTCGCCGGGACTACGAGCAGTACTTC. Encoded protein: CASSASRRDYEQYF.